Presented here are 31 T cell receptor beta chains from one specimen sequenced in a study of spatial heterogeneity in lung cancer. Each CDR3 protein is one row after TCRdb ran MiXCR on the 5' RACE reads. In the table there are roughly 48,000 distinct CDR3 sequences, about 11% of which are singletons. Time point meaning: sample taken at primary tumor resection. No cell sorting; template was whole RNA from tumor, lung tissue or PBMC. Source: PBMCs, taken at surgery. The receptors shown here come from a female donor with early-stage non-small cell lung cancer.

Here the CDR3 reads CSARTSSGGRSSYEQYF. The CDR3 DNA reads TGCAGTGCTAGAACATCTAGCGGGGGCCGCAGCTCCTACGAGCAGTACTTC. The chain has TRBV20-1 and TRBJ2-7; 10 nucleotides line up with TRBD2. CDR1 DFQATT and CDR2 SNEGSKA come from the germline V gene (reference sequence). With 2 bases clipped from V and 0 bases from J, the junction kept 10 bases outside the gene matches. The CDR3 is 17 amino acids.

This clonotype was seen ten or more times. This rearrangement joins TRBV4-2 to TRBJ1-4; possibly TRBD1 for D (6 bases). Germline V gene lookup returns CDR1 LGHNA and CDR2 YNFKEQ. V was shortened by 2 bases and J by 8 bases, with 9 bases between the two germline ends. This CDR3 spans 13 amino acids. As DNA, the CDR3 is TGTGCCAGCAGCCAAAGGGGGGGGGAAAAACTGTTTTTT. Encoded protein: CASSQRGGEKLFF.

This clonotype was seen at least ten times. V and J are TRBV7-8 and TRBJ1-2; a possible D gene is TRBD1 (6 bases). The V end was cut by 7 bases, the J end by 3 bases, with 15 bases between. Per the germline V gene, CDR1 is SGHVS and CDR2 is FQNEAQ. There are 14 residues in the CDR3. The CDR3 is CASNNRALDYGYTF. Written as DNA, the CDR3 is TGTGCCAGCAACAACAGGGCCCTGGACTATGGCTACACCTTC.

This clonotype appeared many times. The genes are TRBV2 and TRBJ2-7, with D uncertain. The CDR3 has 14 amino acids. CDR1 and CDR2 from the germline V gene are SNHLY and FYNNEI. V was pared by 3 bases and J by 4 bases, with 13 bases between. The CDR3 coding sequence is TGTGCCAGCAGTGATGGCCACCGGAGTTACGAGCAGTACTTC. Its translation is CASSDGHRSYEQYF.

This clonotype was picked up many times. The chain employs TRBV6-6 and TRBJ1-3; D may be TRBD1 (5 bases). Germline V gene lookup returns CDR1 MNHNY and CDR2 SVGAGI (reference sequence). Between the trimmed V and J ends, which lost 2 bases and 6 bases, there was a span of 11 bases. The CDR3 loop spans 14 amino acids. CDR3 loop: CASSYAGSQNTIYF. As DNA, the CDR3 is TGTGCCAGCAGTTACGCAGGGTCCCAAAACACCATATATTTT.

The sample holds a few counts of this clonotype. J is TRBJ2-3 and V is TRBV7-2; perhaps TRBD2 as D (6 bases). CDR3 size: 15 residues. V was trimmed by 1 base and J by 0 bases, leaving 8 bases between them. Germline values: CDR1 SGHTA, CDR2 FQGNSA. The CDR3 coding sequence is TGTGCCAGCAGCTTAGATGGGACTAGCACAGATACGCAGTATTTT. Its protein product is CASSLDGTSTDTQYF.

The CDR3 DNA sequence: TGTGCCAGCAGTTTAGGGACTAGCGTTTTGCCTAATGAGCAGTTCTTC. Translated: CASSLGTSVLPNEQFF. This rearrangement joins TRBV12-3 or TRBV12-4 to TRBJ2-1; 9 bases line up with TRBD2. The V segment lost 1 base and the J segment 7 bases; nucleotides outside the gene matches: 8. The CDR3 runs to 16 residues.

This chain links TRBV2 with TRBJ2-3; unclear D gene. The V and J ends lost 0 bases and 7 bases respectively, with 8 bases between them. Germline CDR1 SNHLY, CDR2 FYNNEI. The CDR3 contains 13 residues. CDR3 DNA sequence: TGTGCCAGCAGTGAAGCGGGTACAAATACGCAGTATTTT. This translates into CASSEAGTNTQYF.

This clonotype was found many times. The V gene is TRBV5-4, the J gene TRBJ2-7, with 8 bases identical to TRBD2. The V and J ends lost 5 bases and 6 bases, in that order; junction bases with no gene match: 10. The CDR3 runs 14 residues. In germline, CDR1 is SGHNT, CDR2 YYREEE (reference sequence). This chain's CDR3 is CASSPGGLATEQYF. The CDR3 DNA sequence: TGTGCCAGCAGTCCTGGCGGACTAGCCACCGAGCAGTACTTC.

A remark on this clonotype: A clone one base away is much larger, so this may be a read error. The limits of the CDR3 on the DNA are not certain, so only TCRdb's listed CDR3 is given. The rearrangement uses TRBV5-6 and TRBJ2-1; the D call of TRBD1 is as the table states it, not checked on the DNA. Germline assignment: CDR1 SGHDT and CDR2 YYEEEE. The length of the CDR3 is 15 amino acids, counting both ends. CDR3 protein: CASSWGQGADNEQLF.

The chain employs TRBV24-1 and TRBJ2-3, with a weak D call TRBD1 (6 bases). This CDR3 is built from 14 residues. From germline, CDR1 is KGHDR and CDR2 SFDVKD. Trimming removed 7 bases at V and 0 bases at J, with 10 bases between. The CDR3 sequence is CATSRDISTDTQYF. The CDR3 DNA reads as TGTGCCACCAGCCGGGACATCAGCACAGATACGCAGTATTTT.

The chain links TRBV19 to TRBJ2-4; TRBD1 agrees at 8 bases. CDR1 is LNHDA and CDR2 is SQIVND in the germline V gene (reference sequence). The CDR3 consists of 14 residues. Germline trimming cut 7 bases from V and 6 bases from J; bases unmatched to any gene: 8. Written as DNA, the CDR3 is TGTGCCAGTACCACTACCGGACAGGGAAACATTCAGTACTTC. Translation gives CASTTTGQGNIQYF.

By share, this clonotype counts as large. The chain couples TRBV2 to TRBJ1-2, with 8 bases that match TRBD1. The CDR3 length is 16 residues. Germline CDR1 reads SNHLY; CDR2 reads FYNNEI. The V and J ends lost 2 bases and 4 bases, in that order; junction bases with no gene match: 9. CDR3 residues: CASSEQGASRAYGYTF. CDR3 nucleotides: TGTGCCAGCAGTGAACAGGGGGCGTCTAGGGCCTATGGCTACACCTTC.

J is TRBJ1-1 and V is TRBV20-1, with D maybe TRBD1 (5 bases). V lost 3 bases and J 0 bases, leaving 8 bases between the germline ends. CDR3 size: 13 residues. Germline CDR1 and CDR2: DFQATT and SNEGSKA (reference sequence). The CDR3 DNA reads as TGCAGTGCTAGTGACAGAATGAACACTGAAGCTTTCTTT. Translating gives CSASDRMNTEAFF.

The chain carries TRBV27 and TRBJ1-3; D remains unclear. The V and J ends lost 2 bases and 4 bases respectively, with 12 bases between them. Germline lookup yields CDR1 MNHEY and CDR2 SMNVEV (reference sequence). The CDR3 runs to 15 residues. The CDR3 sequence: CASSLIGSAGNTIYF. The CDR3 bases are TGTGCCAGCAGTTTAATAGGATCAGCAGGAAACACCATATATTTT.

This clonotype has just a few counts. V usage is TRBV5-1 and J usage is TRBJ2-5, with 10 bases identical to TRBD2. CDR1 and CDR2 (germline): SGHRS, YFSETQ. V lost 4 bases and J lost 4; bases outside the gene matches: 10. The CDR3 consists of 16 residues. CDR3 bases: TGCGCCAGCAGCCGAGCAGCGGGGGGGTTCGGAGAGACCCAGTACTTC. Residues: CASSRAAGGFGETQYF. The full variable domain, in which reference TRBV5-1 and TRBJ2-5 provide the parts outside the CDR3, is KAGVTQTPRYLIKTRGQQVTLSCSPISGHRSVSWYQQTPGQGLQFLFEYFSETQRNKGNFPGRFSGRQFSNSRSEMNVSTLELGDSALYLCASSRAAGGFGETQYFGPGTRLLVL.

This clonotype showed up many times. The chain couples TRBV9 to TRBJ2-3, with 8 bases lining up with TRBD2. Germline V gene sequence: CDR1 SGDLS, CDR2 YYNGEE. The ends lost 4 bases at V and 6 bases at J; junction bases unmatched: 7. This CDR3 comprises 14 residues. The DNA of the CDR3 is TGTGCCAGCAGCTACGGGGGGGCCCGCGATACGCAGTATTTT. Its protein is CASSYGGARDTQYF.

In its sample, this clonotype was seen a few times. This chain uses TRBV7-2 with TRBJ2-6; D is perhaps TRBD2 (6 bases). The CDR3 loop spans 16 amino acids. Trimming took 5 bases from V and 2 from J, leaving 13 bases between them. Per germline, CDR1 SGHTA and CDR2 FQGNSA. The CDR3 DNA is TGTGCCAGCAGCCTAGGTGGCGGGACTGGGGCCAACGTCCTGACTTTC. Its protein product is CASSLGGGTGANVLTF.

This clonotype was observed a few times. This chain links TRBV6-5 with TRBJ2-3; TRBD1 matches at 10 bases. Germline loops: CDR1 MNHEY, CDR2 SVGAGI. The V and J ends lost 4 bases and 3 bases, in that order; junction bases with no gene match: 4. CDR3 length: 15 residues. Written as DNA, the CDR3 is TGTGCCAGCAGTTTGGAGGACAGGGGGACAGATACGCAGTATTTT. As protein: CASSLEDRGTDTQYF.

The chain employs TRBV2 and TRBJ2-7; tentatively, D is TRBD1 (6 bases). The CDR3 sequence is 14 residues long. Trimming removed 7 bases at V and 0 bases at J, with 13 bases between. CDR1 is SNHLY and CDR2 is FYNNEI in the germline V gene. CDR3 sequence reads: CASIKDSFSYEQYF. As DNA, the CDR3 is TGTGCCAGCATTAAGGACAGCTTCTCCTACGAGCAGTACTTC.

This clonotype was seen a few times. The CDR3 protein is CASSFSGGRYNEQFF. The CDR3 DNA follows: TGCGCCAGCAGCTTTAGCGGGGGGAGGTACAATGAGCAGTTCTTC. V usage is TRBV5-1 and J usage is TRBJ2-1; TRBD2 aligns across 10 bases. V lost 2 bases, J lost 4 bases, and 3 bases stayed unmatched. This CDR3 spans 15 amino acids. Germline V gene data show CDR1 as SGHRS and CDR2 as YFSETQ.

The chain recombines TRBV7-2 with TRBJ2-1, with D perhaps being TRBD1 or TRBD2 (7 bases each). The V gene lost 1 base and the J gene lost 6 bases, with 16 bases spanning the gap. Per germline, CDR1 SGHTA and CDR2 FQGNSA. The CDR3 totals 16 residues. CDR3 in DNA: TGTGCCAGCAGCTTAGGGGCAGGGGGAGGGCGCAATGAGCAGTTCTTC. The encoded protein is CASSLGAGGGRNEQFF.

The chain uses TRBV6-5 and TRBJ2-5, with TRBD1 matching 8 bases. The CDR3 contains 15 residues. V lost 6 bases to trimming and J lost 5 bases; unmatched junction nucleotides: 11. Looked up from germline, CDR1 is MNHEY and CDR2 is SVGAGI. The CDR3 region has the DNA TGTGCCAGCAGCCGCGCAGGGGGCGGGAAGGAGACCCAGTACTTC. This encodes CASSRAGGGKETQYF.

This clonotype showed up just a few times. The gene calls are TRBV28 and TRBJ1-2, with D uncertain. Germline lookup yields CDR1 MDHEN and CDR2 SYDVKM. V lost 3 bases and J 1 base, leaving 15 bases between the germline ends. CDR3 size: 16 residues. CDR3 sequence: CASSFTARPLNYGYTF. For the CDR3, the DNA is TGTGCCAGCAGTTTCACGGCCCGACCTCTTAACTATGGCTACACCTTC.

Many counts were recorded for this clonotype. The chain employs TRBV28 and TRBJ1-1; D gene ambiguous. Trimming pared 3 bases from V and 1 base from J, leaving 12 bases between. There are 15 residues in the CDR3. Germline CDR1 reads MDHEN; CDR2 reads SYDVKM. CDR3 loop: CASSLLELWNTEAFF. DNA of the CDR3: TGTGCCAGCAGTTTGTTAGAACTATGGAACACTGAAGCTTTCTTT.

The sample holds many counts of this clonotype. The J gene is TRBJ1-1, the V gene TRBV29-1, with D tentatively TRBD1 (5 bases). Germline V gene data show CDR1 as SQVTM and CDR2 as ANQGSEA. V gave up 7 bases and J gave up 6 bases, with 15 bases separating them. CDR3 length: 12 amino acids. For the CDR3, the DNA is TGCAGCGCGGACACAAAAGGGTCTGAAGCTTTCTTT. This translates into CSADTKGSEAFF.

V and J are TRBV19 and TRBJ1-1; TRBD1 aligns across 8 bases. The ends lost 3 bases at V and 0 bases at J; junction bases unmatched: 3. Germline loops: CDR1 LNHDA, CDR2 SQIVND (reference sequence). The CDR3 covers 15 residues. The CDR3 bases are TGTGCCAGTAGTATTACGGGACAGGTGAACACTGAAGCTTTCTTT. This sequence encodes CASSITGQVNTEAFF.

This clonotype was seen ten or more times. The chain couples TRBV7-9 to TRBJ1-5; D not resolved. Germline assignment: CDR1 SEHNR and CDR2 FQNEAQ (reference sequence). The length of the CDR3 is 12 residues. Trimming left V 2 bases short and J 6 bases short, with 5 bases between. The CDR3 DNA follows: TGTGCCAGCAGCTTATATTTTCAGCCCCAGCATTTT. Translating gives CASSLYFQPQHF.

The chain has TRBV20-1 and TRBJ1-2, with 8 positions matching TRBD1. This CDR3 comprises 14 residues. Losses at the gene ends were 3 bases for V and 4 bases for J; bases not matched to a gene: 7. CDR1 DFQATT and CDR2 SNEGSKA come from the germline V gene (reference sequence). CDR3 sequence: CSARGADRVYGYTF. The CDR3 bases are TGCAGTGCTAGGGGGGCGGACAGGGTCTATGGCTACACCTTC.

As concerns this clonotype: A much larger clone differs by one base, so this may be a read error. Likely a read error: the CDR3 ends without its conserved phenylalanine or tryptophan. J is TRBJ2-3 and V is TRBV7-2, with 8 bases fitting TRBD2. CDR1 is SGHTA, CDR2 FQGNSA, per germline. CDR3 length: 15 amino acids. With 2 bases clipped from V and 3 bases from J, the junction kept 4 bases outside the gene matches. The CDR3 region is CASSLNGGVTDTQYI. The CDR3 DNA sequence: TGTGCCAGCAGCTTAAACGGGGGGGTTACAGATACGCAGTATATT.

This clonotype was counted at least ten times. The chain couples TRBV7-8 to TRBJ1-1; a weak D match, TRBD1 (5 bases). Germline CDR1 and CDR2: SGHVS and FQNEAQ. The V gene lost 6 bases and the J gene lost 1 base, with 12 bases spanning the gap. The CDR3 has 14 residues. CDR3 residues: CASSFTRENTEAFF. The CDR3, as DNA: TGTGCCAGCAGTTTCACCAGGGAGAACACTGAAGCTTTCTTT.